Sequencing of this T cell receptor beta chain was carried out in a study of monozygotic twins with inflammatory bowel disease. TCRdb reprocessed the 5' RACE reads; each CDR3 protein has one entry and no DNA is given. The sample table sets out about 160,000 distinct CDR3 sequences. The clonotype was recovered from a human donor with ulcerative colitis or Crohn's disease, or a healthy co-twin of an affected twin (not recorded which). Sequences were obtained from blood.

The CDR3 spells CASSLADSNTEAFF. The J gene is TRBJ1-1, the V gene TRBV3-1; the D gene TCRdb calls, TRBD1, cannot be checked with no DNA. CDR1 is LGHDT, CDR2 YNNKEL, per germline (reference sequence). This CDR3 comprises 14 residues. Combining the CDR3 with reference TRBV3-1 and TRBJ1-1 gives the whole variable domain DTAVSQTPKYLVTQMGNDKSIKCEQNLGHDTMYWYKQDSKKFLKIMFSYNNKELIINETVPNRFSPKSPDKAHLNLHINSLELGDSAVYFCASSLADSNTEAFFGQGTRLTVV.